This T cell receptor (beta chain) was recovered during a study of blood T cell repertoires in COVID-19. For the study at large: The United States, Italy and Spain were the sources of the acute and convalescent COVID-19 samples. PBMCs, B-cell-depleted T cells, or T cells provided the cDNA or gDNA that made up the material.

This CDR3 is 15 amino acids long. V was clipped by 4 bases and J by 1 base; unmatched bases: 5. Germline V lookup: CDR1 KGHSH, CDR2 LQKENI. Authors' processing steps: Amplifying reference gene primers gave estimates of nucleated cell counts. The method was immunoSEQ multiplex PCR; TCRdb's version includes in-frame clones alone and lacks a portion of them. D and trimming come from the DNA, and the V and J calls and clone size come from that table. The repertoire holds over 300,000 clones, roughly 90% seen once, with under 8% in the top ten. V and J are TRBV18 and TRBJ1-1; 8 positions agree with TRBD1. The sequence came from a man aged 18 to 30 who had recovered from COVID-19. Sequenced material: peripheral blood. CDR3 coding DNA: TGTGCCAGCTCACGACAGGGGTTTGAGAACACTGAAGCTTTCTTT. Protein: CASSRQGFENTEAFF.